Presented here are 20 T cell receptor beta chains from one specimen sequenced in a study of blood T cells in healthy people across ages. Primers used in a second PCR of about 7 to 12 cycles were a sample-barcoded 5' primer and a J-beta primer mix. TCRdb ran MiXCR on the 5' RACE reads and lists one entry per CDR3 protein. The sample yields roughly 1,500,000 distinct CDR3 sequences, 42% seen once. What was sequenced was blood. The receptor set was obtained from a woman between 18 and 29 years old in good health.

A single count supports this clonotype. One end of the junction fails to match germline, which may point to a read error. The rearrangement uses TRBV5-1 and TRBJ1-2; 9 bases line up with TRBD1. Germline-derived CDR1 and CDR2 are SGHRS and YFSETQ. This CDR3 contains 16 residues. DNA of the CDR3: TGCGCTAGCAGCGCGGACAGGGGCCTAGCTAACTATGGCTACACCTTC. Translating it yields CASSADRGLANYGYTF.

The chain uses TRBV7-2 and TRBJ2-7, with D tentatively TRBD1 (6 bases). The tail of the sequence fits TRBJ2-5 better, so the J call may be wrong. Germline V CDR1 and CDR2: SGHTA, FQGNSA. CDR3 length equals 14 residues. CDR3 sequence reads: CASSFTGSWETQYF. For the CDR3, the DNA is TGTGCCAGCAGCTTTACAGGGTCATGGGAGACCCAGTACTTC.

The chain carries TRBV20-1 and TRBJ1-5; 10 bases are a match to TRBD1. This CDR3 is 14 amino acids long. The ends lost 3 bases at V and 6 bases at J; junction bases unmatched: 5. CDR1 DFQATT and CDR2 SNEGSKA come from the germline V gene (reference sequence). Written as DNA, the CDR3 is TGCAGTGCTAGGAGGGGGACAGGGGCTCAGCCCCAGCATTTT. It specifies CSARRGTGAQPQHF.

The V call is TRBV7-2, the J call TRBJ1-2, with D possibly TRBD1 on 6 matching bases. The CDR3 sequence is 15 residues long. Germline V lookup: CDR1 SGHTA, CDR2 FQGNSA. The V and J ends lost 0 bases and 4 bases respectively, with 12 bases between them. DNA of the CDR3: TGTGCCAGCAGCTTAGCATTCGGGGGCGGCTATGGCTACACCTTC. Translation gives CASSLAFGGGYGYTF. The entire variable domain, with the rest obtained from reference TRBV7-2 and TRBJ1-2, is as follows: GAGVSQSPSNKVTEKGKDVELRCDPISGHTALYWYRQSLGQGLEFLIYFQGNSAPDKSGLPSDRFSAERTGGSVSTLTIQRTQQEDSAVYLCASSLAFGGGYGYTFGSGTRLTVV.

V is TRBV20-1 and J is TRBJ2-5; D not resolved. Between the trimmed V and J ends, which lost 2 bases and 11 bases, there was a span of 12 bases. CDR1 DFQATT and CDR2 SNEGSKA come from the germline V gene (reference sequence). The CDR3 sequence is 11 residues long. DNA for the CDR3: TGCAGTGCTAGACCACTGGAAGAGCAGTACTTC. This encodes CSARPLEEQYF.

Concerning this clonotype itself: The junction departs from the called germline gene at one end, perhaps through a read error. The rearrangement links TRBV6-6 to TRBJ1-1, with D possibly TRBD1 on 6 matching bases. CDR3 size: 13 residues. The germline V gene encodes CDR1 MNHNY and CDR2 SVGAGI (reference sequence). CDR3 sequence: CANSRVGGTEAFF. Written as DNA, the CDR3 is TGTGCCAACAGTAGAGTAGGGGGCACTGAAGCTTTCTTT.

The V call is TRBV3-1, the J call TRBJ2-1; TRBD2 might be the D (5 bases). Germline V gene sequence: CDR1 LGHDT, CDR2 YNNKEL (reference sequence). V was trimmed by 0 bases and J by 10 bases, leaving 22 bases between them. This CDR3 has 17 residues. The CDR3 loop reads CASSQEPQRSPGHEQFF. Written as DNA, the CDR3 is TGTGCCAGCAGCCAAGAGCCCCAGCGGAGCCCCGGGCACGAGCAGTTCTTC.

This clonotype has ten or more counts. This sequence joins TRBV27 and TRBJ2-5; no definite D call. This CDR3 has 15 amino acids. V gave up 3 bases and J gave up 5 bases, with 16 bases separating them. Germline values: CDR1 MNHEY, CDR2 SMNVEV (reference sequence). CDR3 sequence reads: CASSLEQVARETQYF. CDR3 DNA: TGTGCCAGCAGTTTGGAGCAGGTTGCAAGGGAGACCCAGTACTTC.

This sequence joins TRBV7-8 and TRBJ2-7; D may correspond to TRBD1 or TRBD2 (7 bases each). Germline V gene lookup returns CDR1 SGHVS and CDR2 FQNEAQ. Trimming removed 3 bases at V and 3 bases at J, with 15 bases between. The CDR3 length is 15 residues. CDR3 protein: CASSFTRGGNYEQYF. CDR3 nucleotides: TGTGCCAGCAGCTTCACCAGGGGGGGGAACTACGAGCAGTACTTC.

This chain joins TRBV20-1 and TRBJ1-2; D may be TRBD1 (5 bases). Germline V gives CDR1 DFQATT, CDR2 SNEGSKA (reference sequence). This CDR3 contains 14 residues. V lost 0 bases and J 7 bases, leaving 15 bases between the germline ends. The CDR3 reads CSARDSTLRGGYTF. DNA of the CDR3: TGCAGTGCTAGAGATAGCACTCTTAGGGGTGGCTACACCTTC.

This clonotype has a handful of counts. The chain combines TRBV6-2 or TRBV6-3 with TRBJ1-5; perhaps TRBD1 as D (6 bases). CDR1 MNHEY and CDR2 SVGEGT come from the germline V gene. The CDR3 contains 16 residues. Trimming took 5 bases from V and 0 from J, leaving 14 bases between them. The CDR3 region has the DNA TGTGCCAGCAGTCGGCGACAGGACTATAGCAATCAGCCCCAGCATTTT. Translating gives CASSRRQDYSNQPQHF.

CDR3 region: CASSKTSGDYNEQYF. CDR3 in DNA: TGTGCCAGTAGTAAGACTAGCGGGGATTACAATGAGCAGTACTTC. The J gene is TRBJ2-7, the V gene TRBV19, with TRBD2 matching over 11 bases. This CDR3 contains 15 residues. After removal of 4 bases from V and 7 bases from J, the junction contained 9 bases not matched to a gene. Germline lookup yields CDR1 LNHDA and CDR2 SQIVND (reference sequence).

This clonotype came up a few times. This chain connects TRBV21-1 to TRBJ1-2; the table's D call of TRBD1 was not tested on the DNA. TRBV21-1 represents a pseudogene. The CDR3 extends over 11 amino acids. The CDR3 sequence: CASSNEGTGTF. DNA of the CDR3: TGTGCCAGCAGCAACGAGGGGACCGGCACCTTC.

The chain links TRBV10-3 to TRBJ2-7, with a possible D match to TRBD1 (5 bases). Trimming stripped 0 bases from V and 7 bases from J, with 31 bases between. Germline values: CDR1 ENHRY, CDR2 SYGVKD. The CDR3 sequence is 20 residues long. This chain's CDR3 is CAISESRDSVSPSSTREQYF. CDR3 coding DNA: TGTGCCATCAGTGAGTCCCGAGACAGCGTATCCCCTTCCTCTACGCGGGAGCAGTACTTC.

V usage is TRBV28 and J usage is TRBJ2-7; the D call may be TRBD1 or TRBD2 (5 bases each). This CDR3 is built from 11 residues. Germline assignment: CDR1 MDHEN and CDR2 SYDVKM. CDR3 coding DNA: TGTGCTGGGGGAAGCCAAGAGGCCCAGTACTTC. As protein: CAGGSQEAQYF.

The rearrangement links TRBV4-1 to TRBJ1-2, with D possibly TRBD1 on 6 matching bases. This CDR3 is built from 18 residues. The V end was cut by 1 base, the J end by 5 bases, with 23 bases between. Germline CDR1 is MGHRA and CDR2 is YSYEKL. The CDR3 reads CASSQVGGWLSGWYGYTF. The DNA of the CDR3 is TGCGCCAGCAGCCAAGTGGGGGGCTGGCTTAGTGGGTGGTATGGCTACACCTTC.

This CDR3 reads CASSVEYGRGDTQYF. DNA for the CDR3: TGTGCCAGCAGCGTAGAATACGGGCGTGGGGATACGCAGTATTTT. The chain is built from TRBV9 and TRBJ2-3; D is ambiguous. The CDR3 sequence is 15 residues long. V lost 0 bases and J 6 bases, leaving 14 bases between the germline ends. The germline CDR1 and CDR2 sequences are SGDLS and YYNGEE.

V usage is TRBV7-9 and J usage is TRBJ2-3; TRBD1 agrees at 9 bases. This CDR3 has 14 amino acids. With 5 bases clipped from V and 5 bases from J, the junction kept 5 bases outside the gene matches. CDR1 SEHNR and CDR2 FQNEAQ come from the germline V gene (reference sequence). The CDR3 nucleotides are TGTGCCAGCAGCCTAGGACAGGGGCAAGATACGCAGTATTTT. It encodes CASSLGQGQDTQYF.

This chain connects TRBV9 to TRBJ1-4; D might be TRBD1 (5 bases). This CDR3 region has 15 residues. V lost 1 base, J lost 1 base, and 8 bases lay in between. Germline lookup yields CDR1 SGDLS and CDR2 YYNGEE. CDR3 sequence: CASSVQGVTNEKLFF. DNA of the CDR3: TGTGCCAGCAGCGTACAGGGAGTAACTAATGAAAAACTGTTTTTT.

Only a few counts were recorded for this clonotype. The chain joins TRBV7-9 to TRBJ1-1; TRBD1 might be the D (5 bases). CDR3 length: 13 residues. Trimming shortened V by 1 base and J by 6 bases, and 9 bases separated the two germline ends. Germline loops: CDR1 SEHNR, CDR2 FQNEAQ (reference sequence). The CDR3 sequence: CASSLVVGAEAFF. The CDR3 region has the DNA TGTGCCAGCAGCTTAGTGGTAGGGGCTGAAGCTTTCTTT.